This T cell receptor (beta chain) was documented in a study of T-cell memory formation after mild COVID-19. Looking at the study overall: For the most part, TCR clusters were specific to one donor. Study outcomes and limitations: Pre-infection memory showed some responding clones, and this suggested that cross-reactive memory joined.

Regarding this clonotype: Its antigen is undetermined.

Employing constant-segment primers, 5'RACE generated TCR alpha and TCR beta cDNA libraries bearing sample barcodes and UMIs. TCRdb re-derived calls from the 5' RACE reads in MiXCR, one entry per CDR3 protein. The sample shows 390,000 or so distinct CDR3 sequences, roughly 15% of them seen only once. The J segment lost 4 bases and the V segment lost 6 bases, leaving 9 bases of the junction unmatched. This CDR3 has 14 residues. Looked up from germline, CDR1 is DFQATT and CDR2 is SNEGSKA (reference sequence). Sequenced input: PBMCs or a T cell subset sorted from them (not recorded which). This clonotype originated in a man between 18 and 29 years old who had mild COVID-19 (a few samples of this study predate the infection). Cell type and time point are not known. The J gene is TRBJ1-2, the V gene TRBV20-1; 9 positions agree with TRBD1. CDR3 loop: CSAPRTGDGYGYTF. CDR3 nucleotides: TGCAGTGCCCCTAGGACAGGGGATGGCTATGGCTACACCTTC.